Listed here are 7 T cell receptor beta chains from one sample, sequenced in a study of CD8 T cells in Susac syndrome. When the RNA was reverse transcribed, random hexamers were used with an input of roughly 0.5 to 1 ug. TCRdb reanalysed the immunoSEQ multiplex PCR reads using MiXCR and keeps one entry per CDR3 protein. The profile shows about 47,000 distinct CDR3 sequences, almost 95% of them singletons. Material for sequencing was CD8+ T cells from PBMCs. The receptors derive from a human donor in good health.

The CDR3 loop reads CASSQGRVEAFF. Here the CDR3 DNA reads TGTGCCAGCAGCCAAGGGAGGGTTGAAGCTTTCTTT. J is TRBJ1-1 and V is TRBV14; no clear D. This CDR3 is built from 12 residues. Trimming shortened V by 1 base and J by 7 bases, and 7 bases separated the two germline ends. The germline gives CDR1 SGHDN, CDR2 FVKESK.

The chain links TRBV7-9 to TRBJ2-2; the D gene could be TRBD1 or TRBD2 (5 bases each). Germline V CDR1 and CDR2: SEHNR, FQNEAQ (reference sequence). The CDR3 runs 13 residues. V lost 10 bases, J lost 3 bases, and 12 bases lay in between. The CDR3 nucleotides read TGTGCCACAAGGGACCGACACACCGGGGAGCTGTTTTTT. Translating gives CATRDRHTGELFF.

This clonotype has a single count. The rearrangement links TRBV10-1 to TRBJ2-4, with 7 bases fitting TRBD1. Unmatched junction bases numbered 1, after V lost 5 bases and J lost 0 bases. CDR1 and CDR2 from the germline V gene are WNHNN and SYGVQD (reference sequence). CDR3 size: 14 residues. The CDR3 protein is CASSSGGAKNIQYF. CDR3 in DNA: TGCGCCAGCAGTTCAGGGGGAGCCAAAAACATTCAGTACTTC.

The rearrangement uses TRBV12-3 or TRBV12-4 and TRBJ2-7; 7 nucleotides line up with TRBD1. V shed 6 bases and J 4 bases; nucleotides not matched to a gene: 9. The CDR3 is made up of 14 amino acids. As DNA, the CDR3 is TGTGCCAGCAGCCCGGACAGGTTCGAGTACGAGCAGTACTTC. As protein: CASSPDRFEYEQYF.

This clonotype was seen a single time. The V and J genes are TRBV6-2 or TRBV6-3 and TRBJ2-7, with TRBD1 identical over 8 bases. Unmatched junction bases numbered 6, after V lost 5 bases and J lost 6 bases. The CDR3 sequence is 13 residues long. Germline-derived CDR1 and CDR2 are MNHEY and SVGEGT. The CDR3 nucleotides are TGTGCCAGCAGTGCCGGACAGGGATTCGAGCAGTACTTC. Protein product: CASSAGQGFEQYF.

J is TRBJ1-2 and V is TRBV6-5, with 8 bases matching TRBD1. This CDR3 has 15 residues. J gave up 7 bases and V 2 bases, and 9 bases lay outside the gene matches. In germline, CDR1 is MNHEY, CDR2 SVGAGI. CDR3 in DNA: TGTGCCAGCAGTTACAAGGGAGGCAGGGGGCTTGGCTACACCTTC. Translating it yields CASSYKGGRGLGYTF.

The chain combines TRBV7-9 with TRBJ2-1; 11 nucleotides line up with TRBD2. Germline-derived CDR1 and CDR2 are SEHNR and FQNEAQ (reference sequence). This CDR3 comprises 18 residues. Trimming took 1 base from V and 4 from J; bases not matched to a gene: 9. CDR3 in DNA: TGTGCCAGCAGCTTAGAAGGGCTAGCGGGAGGACTATACAATGAGCAGTTCTTC. Amino acid sequence: CASSLEGLAGGLYNEQFF.